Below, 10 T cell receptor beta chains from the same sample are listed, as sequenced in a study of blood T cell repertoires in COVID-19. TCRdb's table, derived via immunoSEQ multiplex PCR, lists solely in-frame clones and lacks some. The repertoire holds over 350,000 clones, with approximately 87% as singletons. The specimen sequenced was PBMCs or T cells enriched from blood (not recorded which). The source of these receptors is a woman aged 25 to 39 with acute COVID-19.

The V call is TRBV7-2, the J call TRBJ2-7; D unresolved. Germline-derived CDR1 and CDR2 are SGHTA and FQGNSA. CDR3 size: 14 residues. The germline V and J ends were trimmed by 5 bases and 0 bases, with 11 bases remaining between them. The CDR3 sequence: CTSSLRSASYEQYF. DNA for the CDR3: TGTACCAGCAGCCTCAGGTCTGCCTCCTACGAGCAGTACTTC. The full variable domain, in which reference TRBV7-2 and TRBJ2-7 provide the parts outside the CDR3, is GAGVSQSPSNKVTEKGKDVELRCDPISGHTALYWYRQSLGQGLEFLIYFQGNSAPDKSGLPSDRFSAERTGGSVSTLTIQRTQQEDSAVYLCTSSLRSASYEQYFGPGTRLTVT.

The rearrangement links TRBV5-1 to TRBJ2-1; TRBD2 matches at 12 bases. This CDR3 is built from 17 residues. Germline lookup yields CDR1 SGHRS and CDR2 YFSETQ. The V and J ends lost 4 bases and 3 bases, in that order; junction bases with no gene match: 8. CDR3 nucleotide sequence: TGCGCCAGCAGCACCCGGACTAGCGGGGAGTACTACAATGAGCAGTTCTTC. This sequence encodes CASSTRTSGEYYNEQFF.

The CDR3 coding sequence is TGTGCCAGCAGCGTGAGGAGTTCGAGCACTGAAGCTTTCTTT. Translation gives CASSVRSSSTEAFF. The chain joins TRBV9 to TRBJ1-1, with D unclear. Trimming left V 2 bases short and J 4 bases short, with 12 bases between. The germline V gene encodes CDR1 SGDLS and CDR2 YYNGEE. The CDR3 spans 14 residues.

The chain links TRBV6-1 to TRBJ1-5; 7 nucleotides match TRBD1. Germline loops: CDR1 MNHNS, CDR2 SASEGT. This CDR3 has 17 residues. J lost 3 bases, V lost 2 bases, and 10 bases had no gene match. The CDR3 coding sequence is TGTGCCAGCAGTGAAAAATACAGGGGATGGGCCAATCAGCCCCAGCATTTT. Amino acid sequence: CASSEKYRGWANQPQHF.

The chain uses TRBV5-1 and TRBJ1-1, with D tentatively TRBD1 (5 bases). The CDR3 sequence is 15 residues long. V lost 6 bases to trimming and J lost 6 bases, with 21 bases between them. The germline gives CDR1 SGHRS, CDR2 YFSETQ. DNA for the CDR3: TGCGCCAGCACCGCCTCGGCGGGGGAAGGGTCTGAAGCTTTCTTT. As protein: CASTASAGEGSEAFF.

CDR3 coding DNA: TGTGCCAGCAGTTTCCGACTAGCGGGGGGGACCGGGGAGCAGTACTTC. Its translation is CASSFRLAGGTGEQYF. The V gene is TRBV6-2 or TRBV6-3, the J gene TRBJ2-7; TRBD2 matches 14 bases. The V gene's germline CDR1 is MNHEY and CDR2 SVGEGT. V lost 4 bases, J lost 7 bases, and 9 bases stayed unmatched. The CDR3 runs to 16 residues.

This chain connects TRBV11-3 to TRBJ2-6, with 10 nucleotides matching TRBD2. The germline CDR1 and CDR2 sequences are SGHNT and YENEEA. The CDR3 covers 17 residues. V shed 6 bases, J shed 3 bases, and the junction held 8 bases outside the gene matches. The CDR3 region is CASSTSGKPGGANVLTF. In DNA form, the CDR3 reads TGTGCCAGCAGTACTAGCGGGAAACCGGGTGGGGCCAACGTCCTGACTTTC. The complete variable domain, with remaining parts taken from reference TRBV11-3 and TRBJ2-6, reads EAGVVQSPRYKIIEKKQPVAFWCNPISGHNTLYWYLQNLGQGPELLIRYENEEAVDDSQLPKDRFSAERLKGVDSTLKIQPAELGDSAVYLCASSTSGKPGGANVLTFGAGSRLTVL.

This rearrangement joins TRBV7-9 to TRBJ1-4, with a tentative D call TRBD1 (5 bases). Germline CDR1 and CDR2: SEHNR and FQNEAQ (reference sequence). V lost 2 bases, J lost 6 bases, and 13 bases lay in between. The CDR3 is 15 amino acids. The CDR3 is CASSLYTAGYEKLFF. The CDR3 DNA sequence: TGTGCCAGCAGCTTATATACAGCAGGGTATGAAAAACTGTTTTTT.

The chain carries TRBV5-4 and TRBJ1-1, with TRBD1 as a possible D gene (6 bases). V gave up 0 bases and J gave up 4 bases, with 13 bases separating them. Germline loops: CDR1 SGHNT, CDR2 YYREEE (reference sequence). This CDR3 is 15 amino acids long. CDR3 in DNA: TGTGCCAGCAGCTTGGAGGGGGGGCCGGGCACTGAAGCTTTCTTT. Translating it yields CASSLEGGPGTEAFF.

Here the CDR3 reads CASSSVPGSYEQYF. CDR3 DNA: TGTGCCAGCAGCTCAGTTCCGGGCTCCTACGAGCAGTACTTC. The V call is TRBV27, the J call TRBJ2-7; D is unclear. The CDR3 is 14 residues long. V was pared by 6 bases and J by 0 bases, with 12 bases between. Germline V gene data show CDR1 as MNHEY and CDR2 as SMNVEV (reference sequence).